This passage covers 10 T cell receptor beta chains from one sample sequenced in a study of radiation and T cells in renal cell carcinoma. Sequencing used immunoSEQ multiplex PCR; TCRdb keeps in-frame clones, though not all of them. The data contain some 130,000 clones, around four fifths of them singletons. The time point here: blood 2 weeks post-SBRT. Indicated treatment: 15 Gy SBRT to primary tumor, nephrectomy 4 weeks later. Here the sequenced sample was blood, taken from a patient whose treatment included radiotherapy and nephrectomy. The source is an older woman with renal cell carcinoma.

The chain joins TRBV4-3 to TRBJ2-3, with a possible D match to TRBD2 (6 bases). The ends were cut back, 0 bases at V and 3 bases at J, with 16 bases in the middle. The length of the CDR3 is 17 residues. In germline, CDR1 is LGHNA, CDR2 YSLEER. The CDR3 DNA sequence: TGCGCCAGCAGCCAAGAGTACCCGGCGGGATCGACAGATACGCAGTATTTT. It translates to CASSQEYPAGSTDTQYF.

The J gene is TRBJ1-2, the V gene TRBV6-1, with TRBD1 matching 8 bases. The trim removed 2 bases at V and 4 bases at J, leaving 12 bases unmatched. CDR1 and CDR2 from the germline V gene are MNHNS and SASEGT. CDR3 length: 17 residues. CDR3 sequence reads: CASSEIGQGFNFYGYTF. CDR3 nucleotide sequence: TGTGCCAGCAGTGAAATTGGACAGGGATTTAATTTCTATGGCTACACCTTC.

This sequence joins TRBV6-5 and TRBJ2-3; perhaps TRBD1 as D (5 bases). The germline V gene encodes CDR1 MNHEY and CDR2 SVGAGI. The CDR3 length is 13 residues. Trimming took 8 bases from V and 0 from J, leaving 9 bases between them. The CDR3 coding sequence is TGTGCCAGCCAAGGGGAAAGCACAGATACGCAGTATTTT. Amino acid sequence: CASQGESTDTQYF.

The chain couples TRBV5-5 to TRBJ1-5, with 7 bases fitting TRBD1. The V segment lost 5 bases and the J segment 5 bases; nucleotides outside the gene matches: 4. CDR3 size: 13 residues. Germline CDR1 is SGHKS and CDR2 is YYEKEE (reference sequence). The CDR3: CASSPQGYQPQHF. For the CDR3, the DNA is TGTGCCAGCAGTCCACAGGGGTATCAGCCCCAGCATTTT.

This chain uses TRBV19 with TRBJ1-2, with 10 positions matching TRBD1. CDR1 and CDR2 from the germline V gene are LNHDA and SQIVND (reference sequence). The CDR3 has 16 residues. The CDR3 sequence is CASTGTGAFRNYGYTF. DNA for the CDR3: TGTGCTTCCACCGGGACAGGGGCTTTTCGGAACTATGGCTACACCTTC.

The rearrangement joins TRBV4-2 to TRBJ1-5; 8 nucleotides match TRBD1. Germline loops: CDR1 LGHNA, CDR2 YNFKEQ. V gave up 0 bases and J gave up 4 bases; unmatched junction bases: 8. The CDR3 is 17 residues long. CDR3 DNA: TGTGCCAGCAGCCAAGACGAGAGACAGGGGATGAATCAGCCCCAGCATTTT. It codes for CASSQDERQGMNQPQHF.

This clone was seen just once. Germline is not matched at one junction end, which may reflect a read error. The gene calls are TRBV28 and TRBJ1-4; 10 bases map to TRBD1. Germline V gene sequence: CDR1 MDHEN, CDR2 SYDVKM. CDR3 length equals 14 residues. CDR3 DNA: TGTGCCAGCAATTTAAGGGACAGGGGAGGAAAACTGTTTTTT. This translates into CASNLRDRGGKLFF.

This chain links TRBV2 with TRBJ1-2; TRBD1 is a possible D gene (5 bases). The CDR3 sequence is 13 residues long. Germline-derived CDR1 and CDR2 are SNHLY and FYNNEI. The germline V and J ends were trimmed by 8 bases and 8 bases, with 18 bases remaining between them. In DNA, the CDR3 is TGTGCCAGCCGGGGGTTCGGGATAAGGGGCTACACCTTC. It translates to CASRGFGIRGYTF. Full variable domain (missing parts from reference TRBV2 and TRBJ1-2): EPEVTQTPSHQVTQMGQEVILRCVPISNHLYFYWYRQILGQKVEFLVSFYNNEISEKSEIFDDQFSVERPDGSNFTLKIRSTKLEDSAMYFCASRGFGIRGYTFGSGTRLTVV.

This clone appeared a single time. The V gene is TRBV15, the J gene TRBJ2-7; 11 bases agree with TRBD1. This CDR3 is built from 15 residues. J was trimmed by 3 bases and V by 3 bases; bases with no gene match: 4. Germline V gene sequence: CDR1 LNHNV, CDR2 YYDKDF (reference sequence). CDR3 protein: CATSRGQGVNYEQYF. In nucleotides, the CDR3 is TGTGCCACCAGCAGGGGACAGGGGGTTAACTACGAGCAGTACTTC.

This clone was detected a few times. The chain is built from TRBV19 and TRBJ2-1; the D gene is possibly TRBD2 (6 bases). CDR3 length: 14 amino acids. V lost 7 bases and J 3 bases, leaving 13 bases between the germline ends. Germline V gives CDR1 LNHDA, CDR2 SQIVND (reference sequence). For the CDR3, the DNA is TGTGCCAGTACCCCGGGAGTTAACTACAATGAGCAGTTCTTC. It encodes CASTPGVNYNEQFF.